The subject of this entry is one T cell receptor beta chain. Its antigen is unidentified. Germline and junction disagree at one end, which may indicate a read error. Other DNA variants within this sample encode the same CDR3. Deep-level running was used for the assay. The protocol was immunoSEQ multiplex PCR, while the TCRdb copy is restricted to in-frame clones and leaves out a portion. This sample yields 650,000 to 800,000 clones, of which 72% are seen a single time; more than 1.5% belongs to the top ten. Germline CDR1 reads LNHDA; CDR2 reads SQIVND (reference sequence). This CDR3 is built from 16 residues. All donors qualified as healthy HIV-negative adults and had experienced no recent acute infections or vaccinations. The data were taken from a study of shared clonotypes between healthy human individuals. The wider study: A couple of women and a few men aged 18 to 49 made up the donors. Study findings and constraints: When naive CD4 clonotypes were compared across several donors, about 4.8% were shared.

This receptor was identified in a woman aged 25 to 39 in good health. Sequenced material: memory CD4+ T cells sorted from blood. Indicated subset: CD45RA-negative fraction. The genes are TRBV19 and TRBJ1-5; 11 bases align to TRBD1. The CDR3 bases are TGTGCCAGTAGAATAGACGGGACAGGGGGAGGGGAGCCCCAGCATTTT. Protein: CASRIDGTGGGEPQHF.